The 19 T cell receptor beta chains presented below share a single source sample, sequenced in a study of OX40 agonist ivuxolimab in advanced cancers. TCRdb's table, derived via immunoSEQ multiplex PCR, lists solely in-frame clones and lacks some. The table shows around 80,000 clones, with 85% to 90% occurring only once. Sequenced here: CD4+ or CD8+ T cells sorted from blood, sampled in a trial of the OX40 agonist ivuxolimab. Receptors originate from an adult with an advanced solid tumor such as melanoma, head and neck, liver or kidney cancer.

J is TRBJ2-1 and V is TRBV19; 10 bases fit TRBD2. The CDR3 is made up of 14 amino acids. Looked up from germline, CDR1 is LNHDA and CDR2 is SQIVND (reference sequence). The junction had 5 bases not matched to a gene; V was cut back by 5 bases and J by 7 bases. CDR3: CASSASGSWNEQFF. DNA of the CDR3: TGTGCCAGTAGTGCTAGCGGGAGCTGGAATGAGCAGTTCTTC.

The chain has TRBV19 and TRBJ2-1, with D perhaps TRBD2 (5 bases). From germline, CDR1 is LNHDA and CDR2 SQIVND (reference sequence). The CDR3 is 15 residues long. Between the trimmed V and J ends, which lost 4 bases and 0 bases, there was a span of 10 bases. The CDR3 reads CASSKVGASYNEQFF. CDR3 nucleotide sequence: TGTGCCAGTAGTAAGGTGGGAGCCTCCTACAATGAGCAGTTCTTC.

J is TRBJ2-5 and V is TRBV7-3; D perhaps matches TRBD2 (5 bases). CDR3 size: 15 residues. Germline V lookup: CDR1 SGHTA, CDR2 FQGTGA. Trimming left V 2 bases short and J 5 bases short, with 15 bases between. CDR3 residues: CASSLSGDRWETQYF. CDR3 DNA: TGTGCCAGCAGCTTATCCGGGGATCGTTGGGAGACCCAGTACTTC. Using reference TRBV7-3 and TRBJ2-5 for the parts outside the CDR3, the full variable domain is GAGVSQTPSNKVTEKGKYVELRCDPISGHTALYWYRQSLGQGPEFLIYFQGTGAADDSGLPNDRFFAVRPEGSVSTLKIQRTERGDSAVYLCASSLSGDRWETQYFGPGTRLLVL.

The rearrangement links TRBV29-1 to TRBJ2-1; D is perhaps TRBD1 (6 bases). Germline CDR1 is SQVTM and CDR2 is ANQGSEA. Trimming pared 7 bases from V and 5 bases from J, leaving 12 bases between. The CDR3 consists of 12 residues. The CDR3 region is CSADHRDNEQFF. CDR3 DNA: TGCAGCGCGGACCACAGGGACAATGAGCAGTTCTTC.

The CDR3 loop is CASTGYWDNPTHGVTEAFF. CDR3 DNA sequence: TGTGCCAGTACTGGTTATTGGGACAACCCTACTCATGGGGTCACTGAAGCTTTCTTT. The chain uses TRBV19 and TRBJ1-1; perhaps TRBD1 as D (6 bases). Germline V gene sequence: CDR1 LNHDA, CDR2 SQIVND (reference sequence). This CDR3 is built from 19 residues. With 7 bases removed from V and 4 bases from J, the gap between germline ends came to 31 bases.

The chain has TRBV19 and TRBJ2-3; TRBD2 matches at 9 bases. The CDR3 is 16 residues long. Unmatched junction bases numbered 11, after V lost 8 bases and J lost 2 bases. CDR1 is LNHDA, CDR2 SQIVND, per germline (reference sequence). The CDR3 bases are TGTGCCAGTCGTCTAGCGGGACGATCCTTCACAGATACGCAGTATTTT. It encodes CASRLAGRSFTDTQYF.

This rearrangement joins TRBV28 to TRBJ1-5, with D perhaps matching TRBD1 (6 bases). Germline CDR1 is MDHEN and CDR2 is SYDVKM. The CDR3 has 17 amino acids. Trimming cost V 5 bases and J 0 bases, with 17 bases left between them. The CDR3 DNA is TGTGCCAGCAGTCCCCTAGGACAGACTCATAGCAATCAGCCCCAGCATTTT. Amino acid sequence: CASSPLGQTHSNQPQHF.

V gene TRBV28 combines with J gene TRBJ2-5; the match to TRBD1 covers 7 bases. Germline assignment: CDR1 MDHEN and CDR2 SYDVKM. V lost 4 bases, J lost 5 bases, and 10 bases stayed unmatched. The CDR3 covers 15 residues. CDR3 nucleotides: TGTGCCAGCAGTTCAAACAGGGGTGTTCGGGAGACCCAGTACTTC. It translates to CASSSNRGVRETQYF.

The chain joins TRBV5-4 to TRBJ2-7; 9 bases are a match to TRBD2. The CDR3 contains 16 residues. Germline V gives CDR1 SGHNT, CDR2 YYREEE (reference sequence). V was clipped by 4 bases and J by 6 bases; unmatched bases: 14. The CDR3 DNA reads TGTGCCAGCAGCCCAAGGGTTGGTGCTAGCGGGACCGAGCAGTACTTC. It codes for CASSPRVGASGTEQYF.

The chain combines TRBV18 with TRBJ2-4; D may correspond to TRBD1 or TRBD2 (5 bases each). The CDR3 is 15 amino acids. V was trimmed by 6 bases and J by 7 bases, leaving 19 bases between them. Germline lookup yields CDR1 KGHSH and CDR2 LQKENI. The CDR3 DNA is TGTGCCAGCTCCCAGGCAGAGGGGAGACGGAACATTCAGTACTTC. This sequence encodes CASSQAEGRRNIQYF.

V gene TRBV30 combines with J gene TRBJ2-5; 7 positions match TRBD1. The J segment lost 5 bases and the V segment lost 3 bases, leaving 15 bases of the junction unmatched. This CDR3 contains 16 residues. Germline CDR1 is GTSNPN and CDR2 is SVGIG (reference sequence). The CDR3 nucleotides are TGTGCCTGGAGCAGACAGGGTCTTATCAATTTGGAGACCCAGTACTTC. This codes for CAWSRQGLINLETQYF.

The CDR3 sequence is CASSEGGQGVGGYTF. DNA for the CDR3: TGTGCCAGCAGTGAAGGGGGACAGGGGGTTGGTGGCTACACCTTC. The chain recombines TRBV2 with TRBJ1-2; 11 nucleotides align to TRBD1. With 1 base clipped from V and 7 bases from J, the junction kept 5 bases outside the gene matches. This CDR3 region has 15 residues. CDR1 and CDR2 from the germline V gene are SNHLY and FYNNEI.

As concerns this clone: Other nucleotide sequences in the sample specify the same CDR3. The V gene is TRBV5-1, the J gene TRBJ1-4; D not resolved. V lost 0 bases and J 0 bases, leaving 6 bases between the germline ends. Per the germline V gene, CDR1 is SGHRS and CDR2 is YFSETQ. This CDR3 spans 15 amino acids. The CDR3 is CASSLVGATNEKLFF. As DNA, the CDR3 is TGCGCCAGCAGCTTGGTCGGTGCAACTAATGAAAAACTGTTTTTT.

The chain combines TRBV28 with TRBJ2-1; 11 bases match TRBD2. With 6 bases clipped from V and 5 bases from J, the junction kept 6 bases outside the gene matches. The CDR3 spans 15 residues. Germline CDR1 and CDR2: MDHEN and SYDVKM. The CDR3 protein is CASRLAGGPHNEQFF. The CDR3 DNA follows: TGTGCCAGCAGGTTAGCGGGAGGGCCCCACAATGAGCAGTTCTTC.

The chain employs TRBV29-1 and TRBJ2-3; unclear D gene. The CDR3 length is 14 residues. The V gene's germline CDR1 is SQVTM and CDR2 ANQGSEA. V gave up 0 bases and J gave up 6 bases, with 13 bases separating them. The CDR3 here is CSVEDQKRMDTQYF. The CDR3 nucleotides read TGCAGCGTTGAAGATCAGAAACGGATGGATACGCAGTATTTT.

CDR3 DNA sequence: TGTGCCAGCAGTTACTCGTCCAGGGGGGCCTACGAGCAGTACTTC. Amino acids: CASSYSSRGAYEQYF. The chain combines TRBV6-5 with TRBJ2-7; the D gene is possibly TRBD1 (7 bases). Germline V gives CDR1 MNHEY, CDR2 SVGAGI. Deletions cut 0 bases from V and 2 bases from J, with 11 bases between. The length of the CDR3 is 15 residues.

This chain uses TRBV7-3 with TRBJ2-3, with a weak D call TRBD2 (6 bases). The CDR3 runs 15 residues. Germline V gene lookup returns CDR1 SGHTA and CDR2 FQGTGA. Deletions cut 0 bases from V and 8 bases from J, with 15 bases between. This CDR3 is CASSLTSGGGVTQYF. The CDR3 region has the DNA TGTGCCAGCAGCTTAACTAGCGGTGGGGGAGTTACGCAGTATTTT.

Only one count was recorded for this clone. This sequence joins TRBV19 and TRBJ1-5; TRBD1 matches 8 bases. V lost 2 bases to trimming and J lost 1 base; unmatched junction nucleotides: 4. Per the germline V gene, CDR1 is LNHDA and CDR2 is SQIVND (reference sequence). CDR3 length equals 16 residues. For the CDR3, the DNA is TGTGCCAGTAGTATAAGTCAGGGGGCGAGCAATCAGCCCCAGCATTTT. Its protein product is CASSISQGASNQPQHF. Filled out from reference TRBV19 and TRBJ1-5, the complete variable domain reads DGGITQSPKYLFRKEGQNVTLSCEQNLNHDAMYWYRQDPGQGLRLIYYSQIVNDFQKGDIAEGYSVSREKKESFPLTVTSAQKNPTAFYLCASSISQGASNQPQHFGDGTRLSIL.

The V gene is TRBV14, the J gene TRBJ2-7; 14 bases fit TRBD2. V lost 10 bases to trimming and J lost 3 bases; unmatched junction nucleotides: 17. The CDR3 is 18 amino acids. Germline CDR1 reads SGHDN; CDR2 reads FVKESK. The CDR3: CANTPGTSGSRLRYEQYF. CDR3 nucleotides: TGTGCCAACACCCCCGGGACTAGCGGGAGCCGGCTTCGCTACGAGCAGTACTTC.